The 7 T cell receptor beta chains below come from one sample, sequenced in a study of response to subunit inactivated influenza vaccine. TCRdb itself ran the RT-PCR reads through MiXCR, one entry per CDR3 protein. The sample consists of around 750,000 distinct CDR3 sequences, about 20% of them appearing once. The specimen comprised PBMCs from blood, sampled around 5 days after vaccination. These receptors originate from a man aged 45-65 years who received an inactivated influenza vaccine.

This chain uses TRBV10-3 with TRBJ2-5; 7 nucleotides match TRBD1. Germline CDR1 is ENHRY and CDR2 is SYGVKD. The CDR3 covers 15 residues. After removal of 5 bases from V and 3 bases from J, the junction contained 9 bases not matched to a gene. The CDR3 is CAISLAGTAEETQYF. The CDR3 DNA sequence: TGTGCCATCAGTCTCGCCGGGACAGCCGAAGAGACCCAGTACTTC.

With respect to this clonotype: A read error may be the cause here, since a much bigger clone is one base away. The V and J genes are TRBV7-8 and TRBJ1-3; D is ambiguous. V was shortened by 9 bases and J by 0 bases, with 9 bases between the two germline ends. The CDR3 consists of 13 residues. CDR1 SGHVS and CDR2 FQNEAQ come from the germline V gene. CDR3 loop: CASRIHSGNTIYF. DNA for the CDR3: TGTGCCAGTAGGATTCACTCTGGAAACACCATATATTTT.

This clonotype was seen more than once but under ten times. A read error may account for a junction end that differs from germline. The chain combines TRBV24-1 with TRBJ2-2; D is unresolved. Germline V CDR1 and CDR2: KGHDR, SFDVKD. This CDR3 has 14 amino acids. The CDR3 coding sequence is TGTGCCACCAGTGGTTTGGAGAACACCGGGGAGCTGTTTTTT. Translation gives CATSGLENTGELFF.

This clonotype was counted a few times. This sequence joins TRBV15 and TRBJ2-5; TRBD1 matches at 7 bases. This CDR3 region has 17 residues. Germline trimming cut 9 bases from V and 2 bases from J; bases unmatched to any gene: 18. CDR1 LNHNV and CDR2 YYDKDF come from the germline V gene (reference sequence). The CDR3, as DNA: TGTGCCACAGCTGACAGGGAGCGAGGGAGCACACAAGAGACCCAGTACTTC. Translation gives CATADRERGSTQETQYF.

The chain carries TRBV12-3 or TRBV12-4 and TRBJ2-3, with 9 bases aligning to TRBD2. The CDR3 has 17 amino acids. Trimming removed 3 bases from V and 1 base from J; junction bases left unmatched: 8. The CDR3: CASSFFLAGYGTDTQYF. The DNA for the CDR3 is TGTGCCAGCAGTTTTTTCCTAGCGGGGTATGGCACAGATACGCAGTATTTT.

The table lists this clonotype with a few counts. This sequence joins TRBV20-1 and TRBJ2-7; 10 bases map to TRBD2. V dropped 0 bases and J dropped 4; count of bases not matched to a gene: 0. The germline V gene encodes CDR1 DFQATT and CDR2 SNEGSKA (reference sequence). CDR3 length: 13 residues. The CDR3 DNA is TGCAGTGCTAGAGAACTAGCGGGGTACGAGCAGTACTTC. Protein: CSARELAGYEQYF.

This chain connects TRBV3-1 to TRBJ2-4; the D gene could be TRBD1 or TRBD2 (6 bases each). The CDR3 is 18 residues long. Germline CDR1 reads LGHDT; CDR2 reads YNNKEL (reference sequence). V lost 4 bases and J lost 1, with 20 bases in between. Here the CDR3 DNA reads TGTGCCAGCAGCCTTCGAGGGGCGCAGGGGAGGGCCAAAAACATTCAGTACTTC. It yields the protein CASSLRGAQGRAKNIQYF.